The TCR beta chain under discussion was sequenced for a study of memory CD4+ T cells and cytomegalovirus serostatus. From germline, CDR1 is LNHDA and CDR2 SQIVND (reference sequence). This CDR3 is built from 14 residues. V shed 10 bases, J shed 2 bases, and the junction held 4 bases outside the gene matches. The sort gate was single viable CD3+CD4+CD8-CD45RO+ cells for memory CD4+ T cells. CMV serostatus came from serum IgG against pp150, pp28, p38, p52. In the authors' workflow: After removing out-of-frame reads, around 2.2 million distinct TCRbeta sequences remained. Profiled with immunoSEQ multiplex PCR; TCRdb holds only in-frame clones, not every one. V and J calls and clone size are copied from that table; D and trimming were computed from the DNA. The data show some 64,000 clones, more than 75% seen once.

The TCR originated in an adult in good health and CMV-seronegative. Sequencing was performed on memory CD4+ T cells from blood. The rearrangement uses TRBV19 and TRBJ1-5; 11 nucleotides match TRBD1. In nucleotides, the CDR3 is TGTGCCACTTCGGACAGGGGGCGCAATCAGCCCCAGCATTTT. It specifies CATSDRGRNQPQHF. The variable domain in full, completed from reference TRBV19 and TRBJ1-5, reads DGGITQSPKYLFRKEGQNVTLSCEQNLNHDAMYWYRQDPGQGLRLIYYSQIVNDFQKGDIAEGYSVSREKKESFPLTVTSAQKNPTAFYLCATSDRGRNQPQHFGDGTRLSIL.